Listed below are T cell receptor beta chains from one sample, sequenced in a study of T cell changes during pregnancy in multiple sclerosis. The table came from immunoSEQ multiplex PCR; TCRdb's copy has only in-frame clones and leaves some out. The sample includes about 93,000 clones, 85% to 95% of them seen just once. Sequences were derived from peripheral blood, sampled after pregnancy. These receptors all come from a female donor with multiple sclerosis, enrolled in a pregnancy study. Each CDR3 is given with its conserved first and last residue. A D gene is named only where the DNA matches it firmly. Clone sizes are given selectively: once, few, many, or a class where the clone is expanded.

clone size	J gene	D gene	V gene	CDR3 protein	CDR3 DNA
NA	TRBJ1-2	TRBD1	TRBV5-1	CANSLATGDREKGGYTF	TGCGCCAACAGCTTGGCCACTGGGGACAGGGAGAAAGGGGGCTACACCTTC
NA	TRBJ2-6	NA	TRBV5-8	CASSSGLAGANVLTF	TGTGCCAGCAGCTCCGGGCTAGCGGGGGCCAACGTCCTGACTTTC
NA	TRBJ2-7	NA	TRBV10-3	CAISLDGAFSYEQYF	TGTGCCATCAGCCTTGATGGAGCGTTCTCCTACGAGCAGTACTTC
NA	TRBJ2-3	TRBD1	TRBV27	CASSQDRGLASSDTQYF	TGTGCCAGCAGCCAGGACAGGGGGCTCGCAAGTTCAGATACGCAGTATTTT
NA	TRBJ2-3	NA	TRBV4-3	CASSQVGGGTDTQYF	TGCGCCAGCAGCCAAGTTGGGGGCGGCACAGATACGCAGTATTTT
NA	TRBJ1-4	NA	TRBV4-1	CASSRPGDINEKLFF	TGCGCCAGCAGCCGGCCTGGGGACATTAATGAAAAACTGTTTTTT
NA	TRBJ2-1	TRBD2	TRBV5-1	CASSFPGLADNEQFF	TGCGCCAGCAGCTTCCCGGGACTAGCGGACAATGAGCAGTTCTTC
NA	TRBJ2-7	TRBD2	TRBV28	CASSTTSGRAWVYEQYF	TGTGCCAGCAGTACAACTAGCGGGAGGGCCTGGGTGTACGAGCAGTACTTC
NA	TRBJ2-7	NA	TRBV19	CASSIQGTIREQYF	TGTGCCAGTAGTATCCAGGGGACTATTAGGGAGCAGTACTTC
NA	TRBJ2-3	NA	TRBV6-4	CASSDSGLAGTDTQYF	TGTGCCAGCAGTGACTCGGGCCTAGCAGGCACAGATACGCAGTATTTT
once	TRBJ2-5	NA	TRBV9	CASSAGLSGETQYF	TGTGCCAGCAGCGCTGGACTGTCCGGGGAGACCCAGTACTTC
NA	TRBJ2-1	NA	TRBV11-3	CASSSWGEVGNEQFF	TGTGCCAGCAGCTCCTGGGGGGAAGTTGGCAATGAGCAGTTCTTC
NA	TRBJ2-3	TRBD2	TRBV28	CASSSSSGGTDTQYF	TGTGCCAGCAGCTCCTCTAGCGGTGGCACAGATACGCAGTATTTT
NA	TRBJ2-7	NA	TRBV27	CASSSYDRSSSYEQYF	TGTGCCAGCAGTTCTTACGACAGGTCAAGCTCCTACGAGCAGTACTTC
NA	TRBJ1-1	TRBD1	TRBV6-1	CASSRQGGVNTEAFF	TGTGCCAGCAGTCGACAGGGGGGGGTGAACACTGAAGCTTTCTTT
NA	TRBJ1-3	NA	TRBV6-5	CASSYNVYSGNTIYF	TGTGCCAGCAGTTACAATGTGTACTCTGGAAACACCATATATTTT
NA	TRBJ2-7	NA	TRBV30	CAWSVPRSARDEQYF	TGTGCCTGGAGTGTACCCCGGTCCGCCCGGGACGAGCAGTACTTC
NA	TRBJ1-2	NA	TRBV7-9	CASSLEVAGYTF	TGTGCCAGCAGCTTAGAAGTGGCCGGCTACACCTTC
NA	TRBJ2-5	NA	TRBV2	CASSGLEVAGETQYF	TGTGCCAGCAGTGGTTTAGAGGTGGCGGGGGAGACCCAGTACTTC
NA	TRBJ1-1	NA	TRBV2	CASSEGGRGPQAFF	TGTGCCAGCAGTGAAGGGGGAAGGGGTCCCCAAGCTTTCTTT
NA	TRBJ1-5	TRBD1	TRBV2	CASSLWVVRTGQPQHF	TGTGCCAGCAGCCTCTGGGTGGTAAGGACAGGTCAGCCCCAGCATTTT
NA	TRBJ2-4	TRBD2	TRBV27	CASSLAGGPRKNIQYF	TGTGCCAGCAGTTTAGCGGGGGGGCCTCGGAAAAACATTCAGTACTTC
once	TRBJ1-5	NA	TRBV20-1	CSARPQALEHF	TGCAGTGCTCGTCCACAGGCCCTGGAACATTTT
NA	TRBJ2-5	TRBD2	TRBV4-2	CASSQGTSGAQETQYF	TGTGCCAGCAGCCAGGGGACTAGCGGGGCCCAAGAGACCCAGTACTTC
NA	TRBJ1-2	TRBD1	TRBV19	CASSIKQGSAKGYGYTF	TGTGCCAGTAGTATAAAACAGGGGTCGGCAAAGGGCTATGGCTACACCTTC
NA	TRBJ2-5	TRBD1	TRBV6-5	CASSYSTGGGETQYF	TGTGCCAGCAGTTACTCGACAGGGGGAGGAGAGACCCAGTACTTC